These 24 T cell receptor beta chains share one sample of origin, sequenced in a study of spatial heterogeneity in lung cancer. Study outcomes and limitations: Tumor mutation count correlated with how many alpha and beta TCRs expanded intratumorally.

Each CDR3 protein gets one entry after TCRdb re-called the 5' RACE reads with MiXCR. The sample records about 3,000 distinct CDR3 sequences, around 15% being singletons. No antigen has been identified for these receptors. Time point indicated: sample taken at primary tumor resection. Material: lung tumor tissue, obtained at surgery. The receptors stem from a male donor with early-stage non-small cell lung cancer.

By share of the sample, this clonotype is medium-sized. V is TRBV29-1 and J is TRBJ1-2; a possible D gene is TRBD1 (6 bases). The V and J ends lost 7 bases and 14 bases respectively, with 11 bases between them. CDR1 is SQVTM, CDR2 ANQGSEA, per germline. The CDR3 contains 8 residues. This CDR3 is CSAKGGTF. CDR3 in DNA: TGCAGCGCAAAAGGGGGTACCTTC.

This clonotype is classed as medium-sized. The gene calls are TRBV4-3 and TRBJ2-1; tentatively, D is TRBD1 (5 bases). The CDR3 sequence is 15 residues long. V was shortened by 0 bases and J by 3 bases, with 9 bases between the two germline ends. Germline assignment: CDR1 LGHNA and CDR2 YSLEER. The CDR3 DNA sequence: TGCGCCAGCAGCCAAGAAAGGGGTTTCTACAATGAGCAGTTCTTC. This codes for CASSQERGFYNEQFF.

This clonotype has just a few counts. A junction end diverges from the germline sequence, so it may reflect a read error. V gene TRBV20-1 combines with J gene TRBJ2-5; TRBD2 aligns across 13 bases. Germline V gene data show CDR1 as DFQATT and CDR2 as SNEGSKA (reference sequence). The CDR3 totals 14 residues. Here the CDR3 reads CSARTGTGGLAGDF. In DNA, the CDR3 is TGCAGTGCTAGAACCGGGACAGGAGGACTAGCGGGAGACTTC.

This clonotype rates as medium-sized. The V gene is TRBV24-1, the J gene TRBJ1-2, with 11 bases that match TRBD1. The germline V gene has CDR1 KGHDR and CDR2 SFDVKD. This CDR3 spans 14 amino acids. V was pared by 7 bases and J by 2 bases, with 2 bases of the junction left unmatched. The CDR3 reads CATSGTGGNYGYTF. CDR3 coding DNA: TGTGCCACCAGCGGGACAGGGGGAAACTATGGCTACACCTTC.

This clonotype is medium-sized by share. This chain links TRBV12-3 or TRBV12-4 with TRBJ1-1, with D perhaps TRBD1 (5 bases). The V end was cut by 5 bases, the J end by 3 bases, with 10 bases between. The CDR3 is 13 amino acids. The CDR3 reads CASSLMGDTEAFF. As DNA, the CDR3 is TGTGCCAGCAGTCTCATGGGGGACACTGAAGCTTTCTTT.

This clonotype is labeled as medium-sized. This chain connects TRBV27 to TRBJ2-7, with D perhaps matching TRBD1 (5 bases). Deletions cut 6 bases from V and 0 bases from J, with 12 bases between. Per the germline V gene, CDR1 is MNHEY and CDR2 is SMNVEV (reference sequence). The CDR3 has 14 amino acids. CDR3 nucleotide sequence: TGTGCCAGCAGCCCCAAGGGGTCCTCCTACGAGCAGTACTTC. Protein sequence: CASSPKGSSYEQYF.

By share of the sample, this clonotype is medium-sized. The genes are TRBV20-1 and TRBJ2-4; a possible D gene is TRBD1 (7 bases). The CDR3 extends over 13 amino acids. Trimming pared 7 bases from V and 7 bases from J, leaving 17 bases between. Per the germline V gene, CDR1 is DFQATT and CDR2 is SNEGSKA (reference sequence). This CDR3 is CSGPGSGGNIQYF. CDR3 coding DNA: TGCAGTGGTCCGGGGTCAGGGGGGAACATTCAGTACTTC.

This clonotype is termed large. V is TRBV9 and J is TRBJ2-1; perhaps TRBD2 as D (6 bases). V was clipped by 2 bases and J by 4 bases, with 13 bases between them. CDR3 size: 15 residues. Per the germline V gene, CDR1 is SGDLS and CDR2 is YYNGEE. The CDR3 loop reads CASSVKTSSYNEQFF. CDR3 sequence (DNA): TGTGCCAGCAGCGTTAAAACTAGCTCTTACAATGAGCAGTTCTTC. The variable domain in full, with the rest retrieved from reference TRBV9 and TRBJ2-1, is DSGVTQTPKHLITATGQRVTLRCSPRSGDLSVYWYQQSLDQGLQFLIQYYNGEERAKGNILERFSAQQFPDLHSELNLSSLELGDSALYFCASSVKTSSYNEQFFGPGTRLTVL.

This clonotype was detected ten times or more. The chain is built from TRBV27 and TRBJ2-7, with 10 positions matching TRBD2. This CDR3 is 14 amino acids long. CDR1 MNHEY and CDR2 SMNVEV come from the germline V gene (reference sequence). V lost 6 bases and J lost 6; bases outside the gene matches: 8. DNA for the CDR3: TGTGCCAGCAGGAGCGCCTTAGCGGGAGGCGAGCAGTACTTC. It yields the protein CASRSALAGGEQYF.

This clonotype is termed medium-sized (0.01 to 0.1%). The genes are TRBV29-1 and TRBJ2-5, with D unresolved. The CDR3 sequence is 13 residues long. V was trimmed by 3 bases and J by 2 bases, leaving 10 bases between them. Germline CDR1 SQVTM, CDR2 ANQGSEA. The CDR3: CSVEWRVQETQYF. The CDR3 nucleotides are TGCAGCGTTGAGTGGCGAGTTCAAGAGACCCAGTACTTC.

The CDR3 protein is CASSLFGRTTEAFF. Written as DNA, the CDR3 is TGTGCCAGCAGCTTATTTGGGCGGACCACTGAAGCTTTCTTT. The V gene is TRBV7-9, the J gene TRBJ1-1, with D uncertain. CDR1 is SEHNR, CDR2 FQNEAQ, per germline (reference sequence). V lost 2 bases to trimming and J lost 4 bases, with 11 bases between them. This CDR3 has 14 amino acids.

This clonotype is medium-sized. The CDR3 nucleotides are TGTGCCAGCAGTCCCCCGGGTAAGATGAACACTGAAGCTTTCTTT. This encodes CASSPPGKMNTEAFF. The rearrangement joins TRBV28 to TRBJ1-1, with no clear D. CDR1 MDHEN and CDR2 SYDVKM come from the germline V gene. Trimming left V 5 bases short and J 0 bases short, with 13 bases between. This CDR3 has 15 residues.

This clonotype is medium-sized within its sample. The chain couples TRBV20-1 to TRBJ2-5; D not resolved. V was clipped by 5 bases and J by 5 bases, with 9 bases between them. The germline V gene encodes CDR1 DFQATT and CDR2 SNEGSKA (reference sequence). This CDR3 is 11 amino acids long. CDR3 sequence: CSAPPLETQYF. The CDR3 coding sequence is TGCAGTGCTCCCCCCTTGGAGACCCAGTACTTC.

V and J are TRBV6-5 and TRBJ1-4, with unresolved D. Trimming left V 4 bases short and J 11 bases short, with 14 bases between. This CDR3 spans 13 amino acids. CDR1 is MNHEY, CDR2 SVGAGI, per germline. CDR3 nucleotides: TGTGCCAGCAGTTTTGGGGAATCCGGGAAACTGTTTTTT. It is translated as CASSFGESGKLFF.

The chain couples TRBV6-5 to TRBJ1-2; tentatively, D is TRBD1 (6 bases). Germline CDR1 and CDR2: MNHEY and SVGAGI. With 0 bases removed from V and 4 bases from J, the gap between germline ends came to 15 bases. The length of the CDR3 is 16 residues. This CDR3 is CASSYSKDNRAYGYTF. The CDR3 coding sequence is TGTGCCAGCAGTTACTCGAAGGATAACAGGGCCTATGGCTACACCTTC.

The V call is TRBV12-3 or TRBV12-4, the J call TRBJ2-2; TRBD2 matches 15 bases. The CDR3 is 16 amino acids. The trim removed 3 bases at V and 5 bases at J, leaving 1 base unmatched. The chain's CDR3 is CASSFGTSGRTGELFF. Here the CDR3 DNA reads TGTGCCAGCAGTTTCGGGACTAGCGGGAGGACCGGGGAGCTGTTTTTT.

This clonotype was counted a single time. The chain has TRBV27 and TRBJ2-3, with unresolved D. From germline, CDR1 is MNHEY and CDR2 SMNVEV (reference sequence). There are 15 residues in the CDR3. Trimming cost V 1 base and J 2 bases, with 10 bases left between them. CDR3 region: CASSLFSGVTDTQYF. DNA of the CDR3: TGTGCCAGCAGTTTATTCTCCGGAGTCACAGATACGCAGTATTTT.

The chain combines TRBV9 with TRBJ2-5; 7 bases agree with TRBD2. The length of the CDR3 is 15 residues. Germline CDR1 is SGDLS and CDR2 is YYNGEE. V was pared by 1 base and J by 2 bases, with 5 bases of the junction left unmatched. The CDR3 coding sequence is TGTGCCAGCAGCGTATGGAGCGGGGAACAAGAGACCCAGTACTTC. Protein: CASSVWSGEQETQYF.

In its sample, this clonotype is medium-sized (0.01 to 0.1%). The chain is built from TRBV29-1 and TRBJ1-1, with 7 bases that match TRBD1. Germline V CDR1 and CDR2: SQVTM, ANQGSEA. The CDR3 length is 13 residues. Unmatched junction bases numbered 5, after V lost 7 bases and J lost 0 bases. The CDR3 loop reads CSARDSMNTEAFF. DNA for the CDR3: TGCAGCGCCAGGGACAGCATGAACACTGAAGCTTTCTTT.

V usage is TRBV19 and J usage is TRBJ2-6, with 9 positions matching TRBD1. The trim removed 8 bases at V and 2 bases at J, leaving 10 bases unmatched. The CDR3 has 17 residues. Germline V gene lookup returns CDR1 LNHDA and CDR2 SQIVND (reference sequence). The CDR3 DNA sequence: TGTGCCAGTGAGGACAGGGGTTTAAAGGCTGGGGCCAACGTCCTGACTTTC. This sequence encodes CASEDRGLKAGANVLTF. Full variable domain (rest looked up from reference TRBV19 and TRBJ2-6): DGGITQSPKYLFRKEGQNVTLSCEQNLNHDAMYWYRQDPGQGLRLIYYSQIVNDFQKGDIAEGYSVSREKKESFPLTVTSAQKNPTAFYLCASEDRGLKAGANVLTFGAGSRLTVL.

By its share, this clonotype is medium-sized. J is TRBJ2-7 and V is TRBV20-1; D is undetermined. V lost 6 bases and J 6 bases, leaving 24 bases between the germline ends. The length of the CDR3 is 15 residues. Germline CDR1 and CDR2: DFQATT and SNEGSKA (reference sequence). CDR3 protein: CSAPIPQNLPGEQYF. The CDR3, as DNA: TGCAGTGCCCCCATCCCCCAGAACCTCCCGGGCGAGCAGTACTTC.

This clonotype is labeled as medium-sized. The rearrangement uses TRBV2 and TRBJ2-1; 10 nucleotides line up with TRBD2. CDR1 is SNHLY and CDR2 is FYNNEI in the germline V gene. J gave up 3 bases and V 6 bases, and 5 bases lay outside the gene matches. The CDR3 runs to 15 residues. DNA for the CDR3: TGTGCCAGCAGGGCCGGGACTAGCGACTACAATGAGCAGTTCTTC. This translates into CASRAGTSDYNEQFF. The full variable domain, completed using reference TRBV2 and TRBJ2-1, is EPEVTQTPSHQVTQMGQEVILRCVPISNHLYFYWYRQILGQKVEFLVSFYNNEISEKSEIFDDQFSVERPDGSNFTLKIRSTKLEDSAMYFCASRAGTSDYNEQFFGPGTRLTVL.

The rearrangement uses TRBV5-1 and TRBJ2-7, with 7 bases lining up with TRBD1. Germline V CDR1 and CDR2: SGHRS, YFSETQ. This CDR3 is 15 amino acids long. The ends lost 1 base at V and 0 bases at J; junction bases unmatched: 4. The CDR3 DNA reads as TGCGCCAGCAGCTTGAACCGGGACAGCTCCTACGAGCAGTACTTC. Protein product: CASSLNRDSSYEQYF.

In its sample, this clonotype ranks as medium-sized. The chain has TRBV2 and TRBJ1-2, with D perhaps matching TRBD1 (6 bases). Germline V CDR1 and CDR2: SNHLY, FYNNEI. CDR3 length equals 11 residues. V gave up 7 bases and J gave up 8 bases, with 11 bases separating them. The CDR3 spells CASMGGGGYTF. CDR3 nucleotides: TGTGCCAGCATGGGCGGGGGCGGCTACACCTTC.